This paragraph covers one T cell receptor beta chain sequence. The data derive from a study of blood T cell repertoires in COVID-19. Whole-study context: Sites in the United States, Italy and Spain provided acute and convalescent COVID-19 samples.

CDR3 size: 15 residues. The J segment lost 0 bases and the V segment lost 7 bases, leaving 9 bases of the junction unmatched. Germline lookup yields CDR1 SQVTM and CDR2 ANQGSEA. Here immunoSEQ multiplex PCR was the method, and the copy in TCRdb shows in-frame clones only, minus some. The table has roughly 130,000 clones, roughly 90% seen once; the top ten hold roughly 4.7%. Source material: peripheral blood. The V call is TRBV29-1, the J call TRBJ2-5, with TRBD2 identical over 9 bases. The source is a man aged 35-49 years with acute or convalescent COVID-19. In DNA form, the CDR3 reads TGCAGCGGCGGAAGACTAGCGGTAGACCAAGAGACCCAGTACTTC. Amino acid sequence: CSGGRLAVDQETQYF. Full variable domain (remainder filled in from reference TRBV29-1 and TRBJ2-5): SAVISQKPSRDICQRGTSLTIQCQVDSQVTMMFWYRQQPGQSLTLIATANQGSEATYESGFVIDKFPISRPNLTFSTLTVSNMSPEDSSIYLCSGGRLAVDQETQYFGPGTRLLVL.